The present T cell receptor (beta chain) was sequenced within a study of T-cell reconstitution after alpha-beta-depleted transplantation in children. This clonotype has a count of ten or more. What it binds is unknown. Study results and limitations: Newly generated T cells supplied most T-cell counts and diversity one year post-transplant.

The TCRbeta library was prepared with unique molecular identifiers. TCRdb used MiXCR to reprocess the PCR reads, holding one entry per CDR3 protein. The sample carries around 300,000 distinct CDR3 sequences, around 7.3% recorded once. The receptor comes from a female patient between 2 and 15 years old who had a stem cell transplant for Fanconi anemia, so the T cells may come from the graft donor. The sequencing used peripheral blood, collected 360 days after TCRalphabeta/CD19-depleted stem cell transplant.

The CDR3 reads CAISMREWEQYF. The DNA of the CDR3 is TGTGCCATCAGTATGAGGGAGTGGGAGCAGTACTTC. The V call is TRBV10-3, the J call TRBJ2-7, with D maybe TRBD2 (5 bases). Trimming took 5 bases from V and 7 from J, leaving 12 bases between them. The CDR3 extends over 12 amino acids. Germline V gene lookup returns CDR1 ENHRY and CDR2 SYGVKD.